This T cell receptor beta chain was obtained from a study of CD8 T cells in ankylosing spondylitis. Study-wide points: In ankylosing spondylitis blood, a motif of seven or eight highly homologous TCR beta variants appeared characteristic. Clones that were linked to disease were CD8+ and were relatively rare in peripheral blood.

This clonotype appeared many times. The antigen is not known. The CDR3 runs 13 residues. Trimming stripped 2 bases from V and 7 bases from J, with 11 bases between. Germline CDR1 SEHNR, CDR2 FQNEAQ (reference sequence). In making TCR beta libraries, quantitative 5'-RACE with molecular barcodes was used. In TCRdb, the 5' RACE reads were re-called with MiXCR into one record per CDR3 protein. The sample has 500,000 or so distinct CDR3 sequences; 5.3% are singletons. The sample consisted of blood, either unsorted or a sorted T cell fraction (not recorded which). The TCR comes from a male donor with ankylosing spondylitis. V and J are TRBV7-9 and TRBJ1-2, with TRBD1 as a possible D gene (5 bases). CDR3 nucleotides: TGTGCCAGCAGCTTAAGGGGAGCGCGTGGCTACACCTTC. This encodes CASSLRGARGYTF.